This T cell receptor (beta chain) was obtained from a study of blood T cell repertoires in COVID-19. The overall study: The analysed material was cDNA or gDNA that came from T cells, B-cell-depleted T cells, or PBMCs.

Germline V gives CDR1 SQVTM, CDR2 ANQGSEA. The CDR3 runs to 14 residues. The V and J ends lost 6 bases and 6 bases respectively, with 17 bases between them. Source study methods: Amplified reference gene primers provided the basis for estimating nucleated cell counts. Measured with immunoSEQ multiplex PCR; TCRdb has only the in-frame clones, and not every one. The DNA gave D and trimming, while V, J and clone size come from that table. The sample contains about 490,000 clones, approximately 85% of which appear only once. This chain connects TRBV29-1 to TRBJ2-2; possible D gene TRBD1, 5 bases. The specimen sequenced was peripheral blood. This sequence was found in a human donor in a cohort sampled during active COVID-19. The CDR3 here is CSVAPQGRAGELFF. The CDR3 nucleotides read TGCAGCGTGGCCCCTCAGGGAAGGGCCGGGGAGCTGTTTTTT.